This T cell receptor (beta chain) derives from a study of T cells in localized non-small cell lung cancer. Study-level findings and limits: Sequencing was restricted to one tumor region; therefore, heterogeneity remains possible. Uninvolved adjacent lung had higher T cell clonality than tumor and all other tissues. When the top 100 tumor clones were examined, a median approximately 59 of them also appeared in the adjacent lung, which was paired and uninvolved.

Germline lookup yields CDR1 SNHLY and CDR2 FYNNEI. The CDR3 is 15 amino acids. V was trimmed by 3 bases and J by 4 bases, leaving 16 bases between them. Repertoires were generated with immunoSEQ multiplex PCR, while TCRdb's copy carries only in-frame clones and drops some. Of around 91,000 clones listed, approximately 88% are singletons. As regards this clone: Its specificity is unknown.

This specimen was peripheral blood, taken before any cancer treatment. The receptor was derived from a man aged 35 to 69 with stage I squamous cell lung carcinoma. The genes are TRBV2 and TRBJ2-7; D gene unclear. This CDR3 is CASSEVQVARYEQYF. For the CDR3, the DNA is TGTGCCAGCAGTGAGGTCCAGGTCGCCCGGTACGAGCAGTACTTC.